This T cell receptor beta chain derives from a study of T-cell reconstitution after alpha-beta-depleted transplantation in children. Overall study results and limits: T-cell numbers and diversity one year post-transplant derived largely from freshly generated T cells. Several hundred expanded graft clones reportedly gave rise to the alpha-beta T cells present about two months after transplant.

This clonotype was counted only a few times. What it binds is not known. The library targeted TCRbeta and was prepared with unique molecular identifiers. MiXCR, run by TCRdb on the PCR reads, gives a single entry per CDR3 protein. The table has over 400,000 distinct CDR3 sequences, around two fifths seen once; the top ten hold around a quarter. This CDR3 spans 13 amino acids. Deletions cut 5 bases from V and 2 bases from J, with 8 bases between. Sample: PBMCs, taken before TCRalphabeta/CD19-depleted stem cell transplant. The V gene is TRBV12-3 or TRBV12-4, the J gene TRBJ2-3; TRBD1 might be the D (6 bases). The receptor comes from a girl aged 2 to 10 with aplastic anemia, due to receive a stem cell transplant. In nucleotides, the CDR3 is TGTGCCAGCAGTCGACAGGCCACAGATACGCAGTATTTT. Translated: CASSRQATDTQYF.